Included here is one TCR beta chain sequence, with context. Its antigen is undetermined. This specimen comes from a study of cytomegalovirus exposure and HLA in healthy donors. Study conclusions and caveats: In a later analysis, V- and J-gene trimming of beta chains associated with a DCLRE1C missense variant, replicated independently. Overall, some 160 TCR beta chains were annotated as cytomegalovirus-associated. In a later analysis, a genetic analysis reported fewer productive-TCR N-insertions in an Asian-associated ancestry cluster than the cohort average.

The PCR used 60 Vbeta and 13 Jbeta primers. Profiled with immunoSEQ multiplex PCR; TCRdb holds only in-frame clones, not every one. The sample shows some 150,000 clones, about 82% of them seen only once. This CDR3 is 16 amino acids long. Germline V CDR1 and CDR2: MGHRA, YSYEKL. Sequencing was performed on PBMCs. The chain uses TRBV4-1 and TRBJ2-5; 9 bases are a match to TRBD2. The better agreement between TRBJ2-7 and the DNA end casts doubt on the J call. This TCR came from a female donor in good health and CMV-seropositive. CDR3 DNA sequence: TGCGCCAGCAGCCAAGTAGTAAGCGGGGGGAACTACGAGCAGTACTTC. Amino acids: CASSQVVSGGNYEQYF.